One and the same sample provided the 8 T cell receptor beta chains below, sequenced in a study of T-cell memory formation after mild COVID-19. TCRdb re-analysed the 5' RACE reads in MiXCR, keeping a single row per CDR3 protein. Of approximately 300,000 distinct CDR3 sequences listed, 15% to 20% are singletons. Source material: PBMCs or a T cell subset sorted from them (not recorded which). These receptors originate from a man younger than 35 who had mild COVID-19 (a few samples of this study predate the infection). Cell type and time point are not known.

The CDR3 DNA reads TGCAGCGCTCGGGATTACGACGCCACCATATATTTT. Translating gives CSARDYDATIYF. V usage is TRBV29-1 and J usage is TRBJ1-3, with D uncertain. The CDR3 covers 12 residues. The germline V gene has CDR1 SQVTM and CDR2 ANQGSEA. The germline V and J ends were trimmed by 7 bases and 9 bases, with 16 bases remaining between them. The entire variable domain, with the rest obtained from reference TRBV29-1 and TRBJ1-3, is as follows: SAVISQKPSRDICQRGTSLTIQCQVDSQVTMMFWYRQQPGQSLTLIATANQGSEATYESGFVIDKFPISRPNLTFSTLTVSNMSPEDSSIYLCSARDYDATIYFGEGSWLTVV.

J is TRBJ1-3 and V is TRBV12-3 or TRBV12-4; 9 bases fit TRBD1. V shed 5 bases, J shed 2 bases, and the junction held 7 bases outside the gene matches. The CDR3 length is 16 residues. The CDR3 here is CASSPHRGLAGNTIYF. As DNA, the CDR3 is TGTGCCAGCAGTCCCCACAGGGGGCTGGCTGGAAACACCATATATTTT.

The chain combines TRBV7-2 with TRBJ1-4, with D maybe TRBD1 (5 bases). Trimming shortened V by 3 bases and J by 8 bases, and 13 bases separated the two germline ends. The germline V gene encodes CDR1 SGHTA and CDR2 FQGNSA. The CDR3 contains 14 residues. The CDR3, as DNA: TGTGCCAGCAGCTTCTCAGGGATAGGAGAAAAACTGTTTTTT. Translating it yields CASSFSGIGEKLFF.

This chain links TRBV5-5 with TRBJ2-1; 7 nucleotides match TRBD1. The CDR3 length is 14 residues. Germline CDR1 reads SGHKS; CDR2 reads YYEKEE (reference sequence). V was clipped by 4 bases and J by 7 bases; unmatched bases: 8. As DNA, the CDR3 is TGTGCCAGCAGCGTCCGGGACAGCGATAATGAGCAGTTCTTC. Encoded protein: CASSVRDSDNEQFF.

The rearrangement uses TRBV4-3 and TRBJ2-5, with TRBD2 identical over 7 bases. This CDR3 region has 15 residues. Germline V gives CDR1 LGHNA, CDR2 YSLEER. J lost 5 bases, V lost 0 bases, and 6 bases had no gene match. Here the CDR3 reads CASSQDGLGGETQYF. CDR3 in DNA: TGCGCCAGCAGCCAAGACGGACTGGGGGGGGAGACCCAGTACTTC.

The chain employs TRBV29-1 and TRBJ1-2; D ambiguous. The germline V and J ends were trimmed by 1 base and 8 bases, with 23 bases remaining between them. CDR1 is SQVTM, CDR2 ANQGSEA, per germline. The CDR3 sequence is 16 residues long. The CDR3 loop is CSVEGLSVPEDRGYTF. In DNA form, the CDR3 reads TGCAGCGTTGAAGGGTTATCGGTCCCCGAGGACCGGGGCTACACCTTC.

The rearrangement joins TRBV3-1 to TRBJ2-2, with TRBD2 matching over 7 bases. J gave up 5 bases and V 0 bases, and 12 bases lay outside the gene matches. The CDR3 is made up of 18 amino acids. Germline CDR1 and CDR2: LGHDT and YNNKEL (reference sequence). In nucleotides, the CDR3 is TGTGCCAGCAGCCAAGATTGGGAAAGTCGGGGGGAAACCGGGGAGCTGTTTTTT. Its protein product is CASSQDWESRGETGELFF.

There are many counts of this clonotype. V and J are TRBV27 and TRBJ1-1, with 11 bases matching TRBD1. The CDR3 loop spans 16 amino acids. The germline CDR1 and CDR2 sequences are MNHEY and SMNVEV (reference sequence). Losses at the gene ends were 2 bases for V and 4 bases for J; bases not matched to a gene: 6. The CDR3 nucleotides are TGTGCCAGCAGTTTAAAGGCCGGGACAGGGGGCACTGAAGCTTTCTTT. This encodes CASSLKAGTGGTEAFF.